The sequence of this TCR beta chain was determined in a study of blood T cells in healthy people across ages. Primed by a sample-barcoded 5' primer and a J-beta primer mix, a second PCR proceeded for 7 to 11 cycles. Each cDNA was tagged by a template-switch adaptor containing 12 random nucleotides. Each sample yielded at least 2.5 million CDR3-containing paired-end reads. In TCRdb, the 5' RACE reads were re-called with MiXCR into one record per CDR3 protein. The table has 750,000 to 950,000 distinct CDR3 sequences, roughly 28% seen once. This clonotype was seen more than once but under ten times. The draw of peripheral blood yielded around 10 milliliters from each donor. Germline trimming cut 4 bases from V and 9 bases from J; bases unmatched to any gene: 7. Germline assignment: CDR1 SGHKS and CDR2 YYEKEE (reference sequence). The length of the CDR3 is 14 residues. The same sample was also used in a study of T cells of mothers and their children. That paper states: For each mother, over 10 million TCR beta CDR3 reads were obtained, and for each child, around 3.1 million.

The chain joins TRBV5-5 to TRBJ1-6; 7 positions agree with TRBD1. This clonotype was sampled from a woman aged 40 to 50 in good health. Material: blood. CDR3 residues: CASSVGTAGSPLHF. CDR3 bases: TGTGCCAGCAGCGTCGGGACAGCGGGTTCACCCCTCCACTTT.